Sequencing of this T cell receptor (beta chain) was carried out in a study of shared clonotypes between healthy human individuals. The length of the CDR3 is 14 residues. Trimming took off 0 bases at V and 2 bases at J, with 7 bases between the two ends. CDR1 is LGHNA, CDR2 YNFKEQ, per germline. Turning to this clone: Other DNA variants within this sample encode the same CDR3.

The data were produced by immunoSEQ multiplex PCR, yet TCRdb's version contains in-frame clones alone and is incomplete. Of more than 1.2 million clones listed, roughly 98.5% are singletons. This clonotype was sampled from a man aged 25-45 years in good health. Material for sequencing was naive CD4+ T cells sorted from blood. The subset: CD45RA+ positively selected. V usage is TRBV4-2 and J usage is TRBJ1-2; D ambiguous. The CDR3 region is CASSQDLGNYGYTF. The CDR3 bases are TGTGCCAGCAGCCAAGATCTTGGGAACTATGGCTACACCTTC.